Listed below are T cell receptor beta chains from one sample, sequenced in a study of technical replicates of blood from several donors. Libraries were prepared by immunoSEQ multiplex PCR; TCRdb keeps only in-frame clonotypes and omits some of them. In the table there are around 69,000 clones, 88% of which are singletons. The source material was PBMCs. The receptors shown here come from a human donor in good health. Some clones in this sample may be carry-over from other donors' samples. Both conserved end residues are part of each CDR3. The order of the fields is V gene, J gene, D gene, clone size, CDR3 protein, CDR3 DNA. The D gene is left open where the match is weak. Where a row states a size, it is once, few, many or the class of an expanded clone; other rows omit it.

>TRBV13|TRBJ2-3|-|-
CASSSKTGTGTDTQYF
TGTGCCAGCAGCTCGAAGACTGGTACGGGCACAGATACGCAGTATTTT
>TRBV18|TRBJ2-7|TRBD2|few
CASSPTSGSYEQYF
TGTGCCAGCTCACCGACTAGCGGGAGTTACGAGCAGTACTTC
>TRBV19|TRBJ2-5|TRBD1|-
CASSRGQGLQETQYF
TGTGCCAGTAGCCGGGGACAGGGGCTCCAAGAGACCCAGTACTTC
>TRBV7-8|TRBJ1-5|TRBD1|-
CASSLGQGPYSNQPQHF
TGTGCCAGCAGCTTGGGACAGGGGCCTTATAGCAATCAGCCCCAGCATTTT
>TRBV19|TRBJ1-1|-|medium-sized
CASSIGGGTEAFF
TGTGCCAGTAGTATAGGGGGAGGCACTGAAGCTTTCTTT
>TRBV7-9|TRBJ2-1|TRBD2|-
CASSLGLAGKGNEQFF
TGTGCCAGCAGCTTAGGGCTAGCGGGCAAGGGGAATGAGCAGTTCTTC
>TRBV10-3|TRBJ2-7|TRBD2|-
CAIRGTSGVAEQYF
TGTGCCATCAGAGGGACTAGCGGGGTGGCCGAGCAGTACTTC
>TRBV18|TRBJ2-5|TRBD1|-
CASSLQGAGETQYF
TGTGCCAGCTCTCTACAGGGGGCTGGGGAGACCCAGTACTTC
>TRBV6-1|TRBJ1-3|-|many
CASSERTATNTIYF
TGTGCCAGCAGTGAGAGGACTGCGACAAACACCATATATTTT
>TRBV5-4|TRBJ1-4|TRBD1|-
CASSPGDRVGEKLFF
TGTGCCAGCAGCCCGGGGGACAGGGTTGGGGAAAAACTGTTTTTT
>TRBV4-3|TRBJ2-7|-|few
CASSQDTTGVIFSYEQYF
TGCGCCAGCAGCCAAGATACCACCGGGGTCATTTTCTCCTACGAGCAGTACTTC
>TRBV19|TRBJ2-1|TRBD2|-
CASSIGLAGVFEQFF
TGTGCCAGTAGTATCGGACTAGCGGGAGTGTTTGAGCAGTTCTTC
>TRBV25-1|TRBJ1-4|TRBD1|-
CASSVRGPLSNEKLFF
TGTGCCAGCAGTGTGAGGGGGCCCTTGTCTAATGAAAAACTGTTTTTT